Listed here are 6 T cell receptor beta chains from one sample, sequenced in a study of CD4 T cells in relation to SARS-CoV-2 and coronaviruses. The assay was immunoSEQ multiplex PCR, and TCRdb's table has in-frame clones only and misses some. Of tens of thousands of clones detected, roughly 84% appear once; the ten largest clones hold approximately 5%. No antigen is known for these receptors. The sequenced material came from naive CD4+ T cells from PBMCs, cultured in vitro. Subset here: naive CD4+ T cells isolated by negative enrichment. All receptors derive from an adult with COVID-19.

V is TRBV21-1 and J is TRBJ2-7; TRBD1, the table's D call, was not compared with the DNA. TRBV21-1 is noted as a pseudogene. The CDR3 covers 15 residues. CDR3 loop: CASSKGRGQGDEQYF. The CDR3 DNA is TGTGCCAGCAGCAAAGGTAGGGGACAGGGCGACGAGCAGTACTTC.

This chain links TRBV7-3 with TRBJ2-3, with D perhaps matching TRBD2 (5 bases). The CDR3 consists of 14 residues. Germline V gene sequence: CDR1 SGHTA, CDR2 FQGTGA. V was clipped by 8 bases and J by 2 bases, with 14 bases between them. The CDR3 is CASPPGSDTDTQYF. The CDR3 region has the DNA TGTGCCAGCCCCCCGGGATCTGACACAGATACGCAGTATTTT.

J is TRBJ2-1 and V is TRBV19; D not certain. CDR3 length: 12 amino acids. CDR1 and CDR2 from the germline V gene are LNHDA and SQIVND (reference sequence). V gave up 3 bases and J gave up 6 bases, with 6 bases separating them. For the CDR3, the DNA is TGTGCCAGTAGTATCGGATTCAATGAGCAGTTCTTC. It is translated as CASSIGFNEQFF.

CDR3 protein: CASSRSGARSYNEQFF. DNA of the CDR3: TGTGCCAGCAGCCGATCCGGGGCCAGATCCTACAATGAGCAGTTCTTC. The genes are TRBV6-6 and TRBJ2-1; perhaps D is TRBD1 or TRBD2 (5 bases each). The CDR3 length is 16 residues. V was clipped by 6 bases and J by 1 base, with 16 bases between them. The V gene's germline CDR1 is MNHNY and CDR2 SVGAGI (reference sequence).

The rearrangement joins TRBV6-5 to TRBJ2-7, with D tentatively TRBD1 or TRBD2 (5 bases each). Germline assignment: CDR1 MNHEY and CDR2 SVGAGI. Trimming removed 2 bases from V and 1 base from J, with 9 bases in between. The CDR3 has 14 residues. CDR3 coding DNA: TGTGCCAGCAGTTACGGGGACGGTTCCTACGAGCAGTACTTC. It translates to CASSYGDGSYEQYF.

The chain has TRBV28 and TRBJ1-2; 7 nucleotides line up with TRBD1. The length of the CDR3 is 15 residues. V dropped 5 bases and J dropped 7; count of bases not matched to a gene: 13. In germline, CDR1 is MDHEN, CDR2 SYDVKM. CDR3 DNA sequence: TGTGCCAGCAGTCCCTCCCCTACAGGGGCCAGTGGCTACACCTTC. This gives the protein CASSPSPTGASGYTF.